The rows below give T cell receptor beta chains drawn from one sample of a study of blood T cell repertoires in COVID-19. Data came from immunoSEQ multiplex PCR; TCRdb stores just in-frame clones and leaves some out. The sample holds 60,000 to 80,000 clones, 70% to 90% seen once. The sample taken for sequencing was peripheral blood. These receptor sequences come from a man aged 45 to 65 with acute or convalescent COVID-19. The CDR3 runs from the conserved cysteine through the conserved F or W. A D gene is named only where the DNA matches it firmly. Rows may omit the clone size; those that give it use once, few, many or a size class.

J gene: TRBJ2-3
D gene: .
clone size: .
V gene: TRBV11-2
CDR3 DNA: TGTGCCAGCAGCTTAGAGGCGACTCGGGTTTTT
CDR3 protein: CASSLEATRVF

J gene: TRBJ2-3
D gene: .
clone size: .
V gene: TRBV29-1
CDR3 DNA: TGCAGCGGGGGGTCGGAGGGGTATCCAGATACGCAGTATTTT
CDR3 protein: CSGGSEGYPDTQYF

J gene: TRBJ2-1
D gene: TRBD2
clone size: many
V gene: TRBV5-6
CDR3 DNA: TGTGCCAGCACCACCTCGGGACTAGCGGGTTTGACCTCCTACAATGAGCAGTTCTTC
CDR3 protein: CASTTSGLAGLTSYNEQFF

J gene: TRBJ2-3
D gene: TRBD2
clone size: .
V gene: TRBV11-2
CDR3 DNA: TGTGCCAGCAGCGCCCGACTAGCGGGGGACCCAGATACGCAGTATTTT
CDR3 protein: CASSARLAGDPDTQYF

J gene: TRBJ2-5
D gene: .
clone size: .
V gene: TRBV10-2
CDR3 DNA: TGCGCCAGCAGTGACTTTCGGGAGACCCAGTACTTC
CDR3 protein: CASSDFRETQYF

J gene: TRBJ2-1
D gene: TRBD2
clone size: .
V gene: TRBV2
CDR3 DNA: TGTGCCAGCAGGATCGGGACTAGCGGGGGGGCGCTTCGTGAGCAGTTCTTC
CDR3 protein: CASRIGTSGGALREQFF

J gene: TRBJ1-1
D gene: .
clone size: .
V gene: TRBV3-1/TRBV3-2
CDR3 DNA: TGTGCCAGCGGGGAGGGGGGAAACACTGAAGCTTTCTTT
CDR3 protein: CASGEGGNTEAFF

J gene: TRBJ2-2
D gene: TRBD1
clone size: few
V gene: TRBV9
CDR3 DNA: TGTGCCAGTGAGACAGGGGGCACCGGGGAGCTGTTTTTT
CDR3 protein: CASETGGTGELFF

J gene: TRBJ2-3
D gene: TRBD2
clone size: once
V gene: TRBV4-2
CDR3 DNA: TGTGCCAGCAGCTCAGGACTAGCGGACACAGATACGCAGTATTTT
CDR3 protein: CASSSGLADTDTQYF

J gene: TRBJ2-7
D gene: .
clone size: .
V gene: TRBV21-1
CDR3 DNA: TGTGCCAGCAGTTTTATGGGACAGAAAGTCTACGAGCAGTACTTC
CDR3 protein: CASSFMGQKVYEQYF

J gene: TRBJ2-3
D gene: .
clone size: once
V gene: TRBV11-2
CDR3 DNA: TGTGCCAGCAGCTTAACCGGGGGGCTTAGCACAGATACGCAGTATTTT
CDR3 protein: CASSLTGGLSTDTQYF

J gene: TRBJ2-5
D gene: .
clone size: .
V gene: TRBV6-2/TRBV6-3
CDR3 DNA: TGTGCCAGCAGCGAAGATGAGGGCCTTCAAGAGACCCAGTACTTC
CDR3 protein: CASSEDEGLQETQYF

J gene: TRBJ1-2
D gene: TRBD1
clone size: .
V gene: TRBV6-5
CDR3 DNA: TGTGCCAGCAGTACAGGGGGCTGGGGCTACACCTTC
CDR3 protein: CASSTGGWGYTF

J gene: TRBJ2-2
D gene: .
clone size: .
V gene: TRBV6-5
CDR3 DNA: TGTGCCAGCAGTTACTCCGGGGGGCCCCACACCGGGGAGCTGTTTTTT
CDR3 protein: CASSYSGGPHTGELFF

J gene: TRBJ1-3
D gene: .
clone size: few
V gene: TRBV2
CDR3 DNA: TGTGCCAGCAGCCGGGACATTGAGCGAAACACCATATATTTT
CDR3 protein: CASSRDIERNTIYF

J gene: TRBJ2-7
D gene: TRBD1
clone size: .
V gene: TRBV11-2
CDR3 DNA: TGTGCCAGCAGCATACAGGGACAGGGAGTAGCCTACGAGCAGTACTTC
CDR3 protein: CASSIQGQGVAYEQYF

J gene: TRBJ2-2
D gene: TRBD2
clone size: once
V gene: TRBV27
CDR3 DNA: TGTGCCAGCAGCCCCCGGGGACTAGCGAAGTCCGGGGAGCTGTTTTTT
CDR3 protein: CASSPRGLAKSGELFF

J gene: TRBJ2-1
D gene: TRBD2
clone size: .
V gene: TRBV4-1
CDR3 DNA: TGCGCCAGCAGCTTACGTAGCGGGGGCGCATACAATGAGCAGTTCTTC
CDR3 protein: CASSLRSGGAYNEQFF

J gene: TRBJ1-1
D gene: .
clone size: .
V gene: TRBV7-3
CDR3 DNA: TGTGCCAGCAGCTTAGGCATGAACACTGAAGCTTTCTTT
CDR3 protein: CASSLGMNTEAFF

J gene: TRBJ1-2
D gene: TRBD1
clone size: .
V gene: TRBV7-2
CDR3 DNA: TGTGCCAGCAGTCAACGGACAGGGGGCAACTATGGCTACACCTTC
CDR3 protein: CASSQRTGGNYGYTF

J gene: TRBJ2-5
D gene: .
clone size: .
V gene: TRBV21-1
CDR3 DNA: TGTGCCAGCAGCACGCGTACCGGGACAGAAGAAGAGACCCAGTACTTC
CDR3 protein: CASSTRTGTEEETQYF

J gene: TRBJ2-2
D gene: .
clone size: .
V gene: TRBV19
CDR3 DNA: TGTGCCATTTCAGGGATCGCGAACACCGGGGAGCTGTTTTTT
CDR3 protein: CAISGIANTGELFF

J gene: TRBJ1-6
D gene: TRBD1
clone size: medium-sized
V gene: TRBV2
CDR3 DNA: TGTGCCAGCAGTCAAACAGGGGAGACTTCACCCCTCCACTTT
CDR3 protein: CASSQTGETSPLHF

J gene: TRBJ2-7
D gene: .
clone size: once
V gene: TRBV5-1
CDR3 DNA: TGCGCCAGCAGCTCGACGGGGTTTAGCTCCTACGAGCAGTACTTC
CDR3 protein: CASSSTGFSSYEQYF

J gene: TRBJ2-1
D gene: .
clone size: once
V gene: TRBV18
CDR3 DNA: TGTGCCAGCTCACCAACGGGGAACTACAATGAGCAGTTCTTC
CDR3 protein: CASSPTGNYNEQFF

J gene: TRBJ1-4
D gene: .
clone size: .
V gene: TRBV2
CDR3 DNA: TGTGCCAGCAGAGGGGGGGCAGCTTGGCGGACTAATGAAAAACTGTTTTTT
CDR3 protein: CASRGGAAWRTNEKLFF

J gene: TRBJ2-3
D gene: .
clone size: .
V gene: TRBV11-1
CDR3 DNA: TGTGCCAGCGAGCCAAGAGATCGCACAGATACGCAGTATTTT
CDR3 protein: CASEPRDRTDTQYF

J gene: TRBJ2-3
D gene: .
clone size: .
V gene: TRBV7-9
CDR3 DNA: TGTGCCAGCAGTCGCGGGGACACAGATACGCAGTATTTT
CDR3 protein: CASSRGDTDTQYF